The source of this TCR beta chain is a study of blood T cell repertoires in COVID-19. Study in general: In each case, the material was cDNA or gDNA derived from T cells, B-cell-depleted T cells, or PBMCs.

Under the authors' procedure: Scientists estimated how many nucleated cells there were by amplifying reference gene primers. Method: immunoSEQ multiplex PCR; TCRdb's copy keeps in-frame clones and lacks some. V, J and clone size are those of that table, while D and trimming were read from the DNA. The data hold approximately 99,000 clones, with 84% observed a single time. V trimming: 4 bases; J trimming: 2 bases; junction bases outside the gene matches: 7. The CDR3 runs 16 residues. What was sequenced was peripheral blood. The chain combines TRBV23-1 with TRBJ1-3; 8 bases map to TRBD1. TRBV23-1 is known as an ORF, though its function is uncertain. The TCR comes from a man between 70 and 80 years old with active or convalescent COVID-19. The CDR3 loop reads CASSRLRGLTGNTIYF. The CDR3 DNA reads TGCGCCAGCAGTCGGCTCAGGGGGCTTACTGGAAACACCATATATTTT.